Sequencing of this T cell receptor (beta chain) was carried out in a study of blood T cell repertoires in COVID-19. In the study overall: T cells, B-cell-depleted T cells, or PBMCs supplied cDNA or gDNA.

Participant age was about 18 to 95 years, and participants resided in approximately 25 US areas. No more than 2 weeks before study entry, exposed participants had met a case of COVID-19. V was trimmed by 1 base and J by 4 bases, leaving 8 bases between them. CDR3 length equals 13 residues. CDR1 and CDR2 from the germline V gene are SGHKS and YYEKEE (reference sequence). Authors' processing steps: By means of reference gene primer amplification, nucleated cell counts were estimated. Assay: immunoSEQ multiplex PCR; the TCRdb copy retains only in-frame clones and omits some. V and J calls and clone size come straight from that table; D and trimming were deduced from the DNA. The data hold over 250,000 clones, with around 80% observed a single time.

Material: PBMCs or T cells enriched from blood (not recorded which). J is TRBJ1-2 and V is TRBV5-5; D not resolved. The clonotype was recovered from a man aged 40-55 years who had been exposed to COVID-19. DNA of the CDR3: TGTGCCAGCAGCTTGCGGTTTGGCTATGGCTACACCTTC. Amino acids: CASSLRFGYGYTF. Using reference TRBV5-5 and TRBJ1-2 for the parts outside the CDR3, the full variable domain is DAGVTQSPTHLIKTRGQQVTLRCSPISGHKSVSWYQQVLGQGPQFIFQYYEKEERGRGNFPDRFSARQFPNYSSELNVNALLLGDSALYLCASSLRFGYGYTFGSGTRLTVV.